The present T cell receptor (beta chain) was sequenced within a study of blood T cell repertoires in COVID-19. In the study overall: The cDNA or gDNA used as material had been derived from T cells, B-cell-depleted T cells, or PBMCs.

Original handling: Reference gene primer amplification yielded estimated nucleated cell counts. Method: immunoSEQ multiplex PCR; TCRdb's copy keeps in-frame clones and lacks some. That table is the source of V, J and clone size, and D and trimming were worked out from the DNA. This table holds about 170,000 clones, around 82% found once. The V and J ends lost 2 bases and 0 bases, in that order; junction bases with no gene match: 9. Germline CDR1 reads MNHEY; CDR2 reads SVGEGT. The length of the CDR3 is 18 residues. Sequenced sample: peripheral blood. The V and J genes are TRBV6-2 or TRBV6-3 and TRBJ2-1; 8 bases line up with TRBD2. This sequence was found in an elderly woman with active or convalescent COVID-19. The CDR3 spells CASSYPTGGGLSYNEQFF. The DNA for the CDR3 is TGTGCCAGCAGTTACCCCACCGGGGGGGGTCTCTCCTACAATGAGCAGTTCTTC.